This T cell receptor (beta chain) was identified in a study of tumor-infiltrating lymphocytes in localized non-small cell lung cancer. For the study at large: Some samples were collected after neoadjuvant chemotherapy; smokers, never-smokers and several histologies were included.

Generated by immunoSEQ multiplex PCR, the TCRdb table keeps only in-frame clones and is missing some. Of about 7,500 clones in the sample, approximately 60% were seen once. Points on this clone: What it binds is unknown.

Study-wide results and limits: Compared with uninvolved lung, tumors showed higher T cell infiltration by TCRbeta sequencing. Immunotypes IM1 and IM2 had similar TCR-derived T-cell fractions. Different pieces of the same tissue were used for each assay.

This CDR3 comprises 15 residues. The V gene lost 0 bases and the J gene lost 8 bases, with 13 bases spanning the gap. CDR1 is MNHEY, CDR2 SVGAGI, per germline. Specimen: uninvolved lung tissue not adjacent to the tumor. The TCR originated in a human donor with non-small cell lung cancer. The chain combines TRBV6-5 with TRBJ1-4; a possible D gene is TRBD1 (5 bases). CDR3 sequence (DNA): TGTGCCAGCAGTTACTCGAGGGGATTCTACGAAAAACTGTTTTTT. As protein: CASSYSRGFYEKLFF.